The T cell receptor (beta chain) described here comes from a study of blood T cell repertoires in COVID-19. This clone has a handful of counts. In the original processing: Using reference gene primer amplification, nucleated cell counts were estimated. The method was immunoSEQ multiplex PCR; TCRdb's version includes in-frame clones alone and lacks a portion of them. V and J calls and clone size are as listed in that table; D and trimming were resolved from the DNA. The sample lists about 120,000 clones, approximately 81% occurring once. Germline-derived CDR1 and CDR2 are SGHRS and YFSETQ. V lost 8 bases to trimming and J lost 3 bases; unmatched junction nucleotides: 8. The length of the CDR3 is 15 residues.

Sequenced material: peripheral blood. The sequence came from a man in his 60s with acute or convalescent COVID-19. The gene calls are TRBV5-1 and TRBJ2-2; the match to TRBD1 covers 9 bases. The CDR3 sequence is CASRMGQGDTGELFF. In DNA form, the CDR3 reads TGCGCCAGTAGAATGGGACAGGGAGACACCGGGGAGCTGTTTTTT.